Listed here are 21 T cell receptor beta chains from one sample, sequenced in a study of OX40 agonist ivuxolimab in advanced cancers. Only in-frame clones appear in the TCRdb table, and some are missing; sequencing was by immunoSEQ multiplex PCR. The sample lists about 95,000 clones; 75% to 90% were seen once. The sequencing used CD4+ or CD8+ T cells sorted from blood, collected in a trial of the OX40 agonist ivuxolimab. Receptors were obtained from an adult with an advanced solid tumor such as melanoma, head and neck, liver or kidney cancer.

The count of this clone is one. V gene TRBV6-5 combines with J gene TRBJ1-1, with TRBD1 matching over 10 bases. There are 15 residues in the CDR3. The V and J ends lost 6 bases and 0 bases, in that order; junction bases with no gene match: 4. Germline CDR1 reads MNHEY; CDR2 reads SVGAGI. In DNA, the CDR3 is TGTGCCAGCAGCGACAGGGGGCTGATGAACACTGAAGCTTTCTTT. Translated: CASSDRGLMNTEAFF.

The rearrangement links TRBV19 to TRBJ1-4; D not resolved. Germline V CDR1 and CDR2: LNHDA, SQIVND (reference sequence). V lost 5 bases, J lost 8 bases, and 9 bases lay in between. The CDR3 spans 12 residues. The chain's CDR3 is CASSWDEEKLFF. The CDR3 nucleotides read TGTGCCAGTAGTTGGGATGAGGAAAAACTGTTTTTT.

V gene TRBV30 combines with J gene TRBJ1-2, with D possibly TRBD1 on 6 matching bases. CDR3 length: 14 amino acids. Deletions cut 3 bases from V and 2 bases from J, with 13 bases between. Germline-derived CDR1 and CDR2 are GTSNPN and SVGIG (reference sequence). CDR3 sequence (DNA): TGTGCCTGGAGAATAAAAGGGACAAACTATGGCTACACCTTC. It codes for CAWRIKGTNYGYTF.

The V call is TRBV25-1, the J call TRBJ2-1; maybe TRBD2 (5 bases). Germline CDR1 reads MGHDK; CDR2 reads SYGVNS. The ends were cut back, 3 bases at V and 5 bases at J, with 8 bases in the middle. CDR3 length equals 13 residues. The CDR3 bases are TGTGCCAGCAGTGAGACGGAGGACAATGAGCAGTTCTTC. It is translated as CASSETEDNEQFF.

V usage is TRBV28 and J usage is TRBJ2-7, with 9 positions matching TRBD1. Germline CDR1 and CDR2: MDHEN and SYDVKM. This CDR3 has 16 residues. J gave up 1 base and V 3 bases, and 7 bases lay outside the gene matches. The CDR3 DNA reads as TGTGCCAGCAGTTTGGGACAGGGCGTCGGATCCTACGAGCAGTACTTC. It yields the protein CASSLGQGVGSYEQYF.

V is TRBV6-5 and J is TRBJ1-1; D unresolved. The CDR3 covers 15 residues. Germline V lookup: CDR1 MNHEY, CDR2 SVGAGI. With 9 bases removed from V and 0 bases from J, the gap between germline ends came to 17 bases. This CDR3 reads CASNVAGPMNTEAFF. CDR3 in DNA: TGTGCCAGTAACGTCGCAGGACCTATGAACACTGAAGCTTTCTTT.

CDR3 nucleotides: TGTGCCTGGAGTGTACGTGGGGTGGATGAAAAACTGTTTTTT. This encodes CAWSVRGVDEKLFF. The chain employs TRBV30 and TRBJ1-4; no clear D. Germline V lookup: CDR1 GTSNPN, CDR2 SVGIG (reference sequence). V was clipped by 0 bases and J by 6 bases, with 11 bases between them. The CDR3 consists of 14 residues.

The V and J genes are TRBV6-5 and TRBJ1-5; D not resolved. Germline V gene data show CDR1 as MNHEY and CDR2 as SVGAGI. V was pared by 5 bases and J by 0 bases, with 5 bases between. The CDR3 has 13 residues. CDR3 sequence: CASSLDSNQPQHF. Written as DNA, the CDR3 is TGTGCCAGCAGTCTTGATAGCAATCAGCCCCAGCATTTT.

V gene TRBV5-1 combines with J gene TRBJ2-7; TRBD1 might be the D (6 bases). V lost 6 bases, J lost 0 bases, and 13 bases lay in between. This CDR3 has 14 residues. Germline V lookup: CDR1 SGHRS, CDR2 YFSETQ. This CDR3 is CASKGQSSSYEQYF. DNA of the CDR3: TGCGCCAGCAAAGGACAGTCTAGCTCCTACGAGCAGTACTTC.

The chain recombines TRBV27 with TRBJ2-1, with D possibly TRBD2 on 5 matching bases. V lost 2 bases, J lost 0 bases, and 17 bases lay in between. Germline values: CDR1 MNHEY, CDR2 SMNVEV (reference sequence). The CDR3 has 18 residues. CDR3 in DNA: TGTGCCAGCAGTTTAAGGGAGTCGCGGCTCTACTCCTACAATGAGCAGTTCTTC. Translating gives CASSLRESRLYSYNEQFF.

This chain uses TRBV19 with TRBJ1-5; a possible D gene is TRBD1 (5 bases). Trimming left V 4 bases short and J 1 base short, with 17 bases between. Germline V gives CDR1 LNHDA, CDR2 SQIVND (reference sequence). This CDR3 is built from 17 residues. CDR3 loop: CASSTTGTSGSNQPQHF. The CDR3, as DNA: TGTGCCAGTAGTACCACAGGTACAAGCGGGAGCAATCAGCCCCAGCATTTT. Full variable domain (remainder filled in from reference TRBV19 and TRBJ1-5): DGGITQSPKYLFRKEGQNVTLSCEQNLNHDAMYWYRQDPGQGLRLIYYSQIVNDFQKGDIAEGYSVSREKKESFPLTVTSAQKNPTAFYLCASSTTGTSGSNQPQHFGDGTRLSIL.

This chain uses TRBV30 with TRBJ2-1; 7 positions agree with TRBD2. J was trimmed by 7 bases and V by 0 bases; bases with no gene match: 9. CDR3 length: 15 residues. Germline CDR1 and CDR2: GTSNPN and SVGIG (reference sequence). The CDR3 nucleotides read TGTGCCTGGAGTGTACTCTCCGGGAGGAGGAATGAGCAGTTCTTC. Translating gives CAWSVLSGRRNEQFF.

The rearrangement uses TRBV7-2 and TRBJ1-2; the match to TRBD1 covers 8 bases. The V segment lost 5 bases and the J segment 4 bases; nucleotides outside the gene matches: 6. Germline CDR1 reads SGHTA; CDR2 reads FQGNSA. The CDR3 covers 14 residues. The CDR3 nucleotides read TGTGCCAGCAGCACCAGGGGGCTAGCCTATGGCTACACCTTC. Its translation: CASSTRGLAYGYTF. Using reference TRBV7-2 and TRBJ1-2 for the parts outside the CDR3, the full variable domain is GAGVSQSPSNKVTEKGKDVELRCDPISGHTALYWYRQSLGQGLEFLIYFQGNSAPDKSGLPSDRFSAERTGGSVSTLTIQRTQQEDSAVYLCASSTRGLAYGYTFGSGTRLTVV.

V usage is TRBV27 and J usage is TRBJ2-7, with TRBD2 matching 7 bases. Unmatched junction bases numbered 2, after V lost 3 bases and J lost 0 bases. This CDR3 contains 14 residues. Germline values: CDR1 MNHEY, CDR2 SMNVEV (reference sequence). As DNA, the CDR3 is TGTGCCAGCAGTTTGCGGGAGAGCTCCTACGAGCAGTACTTC. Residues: CASSLRESSYEQYF.

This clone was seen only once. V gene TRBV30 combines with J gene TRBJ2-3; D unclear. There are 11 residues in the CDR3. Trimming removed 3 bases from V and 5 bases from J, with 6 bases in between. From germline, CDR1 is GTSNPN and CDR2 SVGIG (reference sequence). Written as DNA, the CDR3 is TGTGCCTGGAGGTCCAGAGATACGCAGTATTTT. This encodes CAWRSRDTQYF.

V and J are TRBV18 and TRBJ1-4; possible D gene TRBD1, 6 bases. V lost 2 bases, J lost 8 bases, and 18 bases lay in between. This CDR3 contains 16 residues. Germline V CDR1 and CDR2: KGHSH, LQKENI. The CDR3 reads CASSPSSLNRVEKLFF. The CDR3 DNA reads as TGTGCCAGCTCACCATCTTCGCTCAACAGGGTGGAAAAACTGTTTTTT.

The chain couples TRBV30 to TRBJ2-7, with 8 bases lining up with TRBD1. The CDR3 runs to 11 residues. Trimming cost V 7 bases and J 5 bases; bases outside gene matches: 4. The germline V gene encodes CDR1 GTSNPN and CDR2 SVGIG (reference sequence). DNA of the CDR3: TGTGCCTACGACAGGGGCAACGAGCAGTACTTC. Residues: CAYDRGNEQYF.

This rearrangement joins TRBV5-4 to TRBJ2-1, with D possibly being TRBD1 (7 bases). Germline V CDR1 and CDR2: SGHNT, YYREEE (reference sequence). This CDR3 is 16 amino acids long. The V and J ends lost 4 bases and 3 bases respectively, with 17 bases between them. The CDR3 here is CASSLEGQLSYNEQFF. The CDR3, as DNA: TGTGCCAGCAGCCTGGAGGGACAGCTGAGCTACAATGAGCAGTTCTTC.

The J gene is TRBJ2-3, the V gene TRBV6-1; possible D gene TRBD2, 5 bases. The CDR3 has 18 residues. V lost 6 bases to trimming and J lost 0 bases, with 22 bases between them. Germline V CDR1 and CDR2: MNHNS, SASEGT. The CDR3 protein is CASRERGASETSTDTQYF. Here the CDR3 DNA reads TGTGCCAGCAGGGAACGGGGAGCTAGTGAGACTAGCACAGATACGCAGTATTTT.

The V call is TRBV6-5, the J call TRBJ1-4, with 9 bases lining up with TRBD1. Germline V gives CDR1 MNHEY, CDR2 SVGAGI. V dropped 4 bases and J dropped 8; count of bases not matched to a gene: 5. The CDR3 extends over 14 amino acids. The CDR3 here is CASSSDRGREKLFF. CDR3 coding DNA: TGTGCCAGCAGTTCGGACAGGGGAAGGGAAAAACTGTTTTTT.

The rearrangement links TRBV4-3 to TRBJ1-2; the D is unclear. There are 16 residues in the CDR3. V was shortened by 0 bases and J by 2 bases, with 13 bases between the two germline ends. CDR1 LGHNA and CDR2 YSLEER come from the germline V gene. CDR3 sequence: CASSQEVKGTNYGYTF. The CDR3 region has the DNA TGCGCCAGCAGCCAAGAGGTTAAGGGAACGAACTATGGCTACACCTTC.